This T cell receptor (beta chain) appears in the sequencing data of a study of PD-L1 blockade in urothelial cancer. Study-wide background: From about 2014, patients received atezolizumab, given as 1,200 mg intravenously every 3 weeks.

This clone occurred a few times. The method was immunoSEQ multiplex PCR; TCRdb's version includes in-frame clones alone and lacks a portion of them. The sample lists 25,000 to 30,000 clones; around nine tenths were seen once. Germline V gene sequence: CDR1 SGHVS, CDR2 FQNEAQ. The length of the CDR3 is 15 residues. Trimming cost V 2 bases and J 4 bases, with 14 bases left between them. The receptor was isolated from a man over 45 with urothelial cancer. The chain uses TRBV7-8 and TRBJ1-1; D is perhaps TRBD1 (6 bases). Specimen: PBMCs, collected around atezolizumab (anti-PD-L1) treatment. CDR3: CASSLIRGESTEAFF. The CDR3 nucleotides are TGTGCCAGCAGCTTAATCAGGGGAGAGAGCACTGAAGCTTTCTTT.